The rows below give T cell receptor beta chains drawn from one sample of a study of blood T cell repertoires in COVID-19. Generated by immunoSEQ multiplex PCR, the TCRdb table keeps only in-frame clones and is missing some. The sample gives roughly 70,000 clones, 80% to 90% of which show up once; around 6.7% is in the top ten. The sample taken for sequencing was peripheral blood. All receptors come from a woman of 80 years or more with active COVID-19. The CDR3 runs from the conserved cysteine through the conserved F or W. The order of the fields is V gene, J gene, CDR3 protein.

v_gene: TRBV19
j_gene: TRBJ2-6
CDR3aa: CASSTRQGSGANVLTF

v_gene: TRBV7-3
j_gene: TRBJ2-3
CDR3aa: CASSLLASDTQYF

v_gene: TRBV7-6
j_gene: TRBJ2-2
CDR3aa: CASSPTGNTGELFF

v_gene: TRBV11-2
j_gene: TRBJ2-3
CDR3aa: CASSYPGSTDTQYF

v_gene: TRBV19
j_gene: TRBJ2-2
CDR3aa: CASKRPTGELFF

v_gene: TRBV7-2
j_gene: TRBJ2-7
CDR3aa: CASSSRGGWSSYEQYF

v_gene: TRBV5-6
j_gene: TRBJ2-1
CDR3aa: CASSLYRLADHNEQFF

v_gene: TRBV10-3
j_gene: TRBJ2-7
CDR3aa: CAISDNSGNQYF

v_gene: TRBV4-2
j_gene: TRBJ1-5
CDR3aa: CASSQVSGTHVQPQHF

v_gene: TRBV7-9
j_gene: TRBJ2-1
CDR3aa: CASSFLQGSYNEQFF

v_gene: TRBV5-6
j_gene: TRBJ1-3
CDR3aa: CASSPDGEGSNTIYF

v_gene: TRBV7-8
j_gene: TRBJ1-6
CDR3aa: CASSRGRVRGPNSPLHF

v_gene: TRBV5-1
j_gene: TRBJ2-1
CDR3aa: CASSFGDIHNEQFF

v_gene: TRBV9
j_gene: TRBJ2-1
CDR3aa: CASSVPGLAGTHNEQFF

v_gene: TRBV29-1
j_gene: TRBJ2-6
CDR3aa: CSVEKGETGANVLTF

v_gene: TRBV6-1
j_gene: TRBJ2-1
CDR3aa: CASSDRASDEQFF

v_gene: TRBV19
j_gene: TRBJ2-1
CDR3aa: CASSARGGRSHPAYNEQFF

v_gene: TRBV30
j_gene: TRBJ1-2
CDR3aa: CAWSRTGEKNYGYTF

v_gene: TRBV10-3
j_gene: TRBJ2-3
CDR3aa: CAISESGSGASRGYTDTQYF